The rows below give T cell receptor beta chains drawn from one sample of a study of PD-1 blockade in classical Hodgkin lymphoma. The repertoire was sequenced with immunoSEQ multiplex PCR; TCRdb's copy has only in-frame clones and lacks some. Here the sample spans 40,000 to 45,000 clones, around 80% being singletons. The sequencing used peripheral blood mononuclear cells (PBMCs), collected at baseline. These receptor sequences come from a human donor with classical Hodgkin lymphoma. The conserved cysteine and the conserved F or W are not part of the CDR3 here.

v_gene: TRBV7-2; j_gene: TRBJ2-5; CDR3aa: ASSLAPTGGADPQETQY
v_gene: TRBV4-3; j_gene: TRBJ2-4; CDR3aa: ASSQEVEDHIQY
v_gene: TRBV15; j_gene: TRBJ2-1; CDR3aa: ATSRDGAQSYNEQF
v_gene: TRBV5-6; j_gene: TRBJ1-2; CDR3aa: ASSFLTGGSYGYT
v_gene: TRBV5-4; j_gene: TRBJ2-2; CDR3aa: ASSKTAGDTGELF
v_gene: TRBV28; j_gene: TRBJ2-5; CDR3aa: ASSLHYDQETQY
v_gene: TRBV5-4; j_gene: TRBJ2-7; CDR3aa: ASSLEGPSSYEQY
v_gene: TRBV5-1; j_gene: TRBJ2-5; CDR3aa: ASSIGLAGQETQY
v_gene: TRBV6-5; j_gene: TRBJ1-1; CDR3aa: ASSSGTELTEAF
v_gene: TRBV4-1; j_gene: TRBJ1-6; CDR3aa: ASSQSGQGGNSPLH
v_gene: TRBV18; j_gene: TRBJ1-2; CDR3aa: ASSPAENYGYT
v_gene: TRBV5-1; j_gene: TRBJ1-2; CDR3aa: ASSLVTGLDNYGYT
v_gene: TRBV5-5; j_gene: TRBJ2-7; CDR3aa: ASSFGLAGGFPTGEQY
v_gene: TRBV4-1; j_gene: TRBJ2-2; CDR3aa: ASSHSSSPRDTGELF
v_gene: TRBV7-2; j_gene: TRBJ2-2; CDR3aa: ASSTSGGAGPGELF
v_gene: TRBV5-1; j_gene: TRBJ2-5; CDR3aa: ASSGGGTGTLGETQY
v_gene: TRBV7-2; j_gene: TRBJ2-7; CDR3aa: ASSSSGENEQY
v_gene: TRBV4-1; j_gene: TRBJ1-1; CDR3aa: ASSQEGRRGTEAF
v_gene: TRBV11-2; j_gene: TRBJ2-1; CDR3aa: ASSPTGIPLNEQF
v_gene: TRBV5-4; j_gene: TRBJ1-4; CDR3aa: ASSQDLEKLF
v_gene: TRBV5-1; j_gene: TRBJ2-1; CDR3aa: ASSLVAGGLNEQF
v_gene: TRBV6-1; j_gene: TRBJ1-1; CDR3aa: ASKWADEAF
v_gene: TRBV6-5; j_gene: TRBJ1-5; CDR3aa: ASSPRGGRGENEH
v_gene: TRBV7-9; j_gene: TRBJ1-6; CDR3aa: ASSLVETRESPLH
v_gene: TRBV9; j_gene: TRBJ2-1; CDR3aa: ASSVVNGVNNEQF
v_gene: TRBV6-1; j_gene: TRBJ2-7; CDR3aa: ASSEAQATYEQY
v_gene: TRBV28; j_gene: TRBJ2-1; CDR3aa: ASGGDPTRNEQF
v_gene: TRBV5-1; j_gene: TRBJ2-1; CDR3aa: ASSPGTPLPSEQF
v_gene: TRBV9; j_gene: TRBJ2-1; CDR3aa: ASAIGMGTGRDEQF
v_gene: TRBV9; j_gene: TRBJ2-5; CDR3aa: ASSPYVTSGGAGETQY
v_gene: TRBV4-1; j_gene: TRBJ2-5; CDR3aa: ASSLSGGLEEETQY
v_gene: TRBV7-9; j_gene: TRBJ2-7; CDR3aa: ASAGDQTDLDEQY
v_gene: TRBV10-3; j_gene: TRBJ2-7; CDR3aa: ASGGQGYEQY
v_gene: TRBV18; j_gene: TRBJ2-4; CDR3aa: ASSKDGGTKNIQY
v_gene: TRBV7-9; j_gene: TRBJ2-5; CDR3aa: ASSLSSPQETQY
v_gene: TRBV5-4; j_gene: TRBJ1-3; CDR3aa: ASSLELGRFSGNTIY
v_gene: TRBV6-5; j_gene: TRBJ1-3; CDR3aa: ASSHRESGNTIY